Detailed here is one T cell receptor beta chain. This entry is derived from a study of T cells in Graves' hyperthyroidism and ophthalmopathy. Amplification of TCR beta CDR3 regions was performed using RNA transcripts as template. TCR CDR3 regions were first amplified by RT-PCR with HTBI primers. TCRdb reanalysed the multiplex PCR reads using MiXCR and keeps one entry per CDR3 protein. The sample lists around 500,000 distinct CDR3 sequences, 20% to 25% occurring once. This sequence was found in a woman in her 70s with Graves' ophthalmopathy. Sequencing used blood.

CDR3 DNA: TGCGCCAGCAGTGAACTAGCGGGAAGGACAGATACGCAGTATTTT. It encodes CASSELAGRTDTQYF. V gene TRBV10-1 combines with J gene TRBJ2-3; 10 bases are a match to TRBD2. The germline V gene encodes CDR1 WNHNN and CDR2 SYGVQD (reference sequence). The trim removed 3 bases at V and 3 bases at J, leaving 3 bases unmatched. The CDR3 is 15 residues long.